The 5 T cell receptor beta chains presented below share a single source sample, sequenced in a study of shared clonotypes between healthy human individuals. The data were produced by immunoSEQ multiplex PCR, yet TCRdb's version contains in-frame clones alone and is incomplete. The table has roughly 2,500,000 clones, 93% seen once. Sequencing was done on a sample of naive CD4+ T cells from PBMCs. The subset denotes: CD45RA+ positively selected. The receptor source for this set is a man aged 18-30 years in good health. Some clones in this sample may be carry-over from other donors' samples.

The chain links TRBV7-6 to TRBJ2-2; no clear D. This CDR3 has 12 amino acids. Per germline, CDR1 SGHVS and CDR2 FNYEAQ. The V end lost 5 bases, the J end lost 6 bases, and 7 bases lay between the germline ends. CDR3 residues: CASSQVAGELFF. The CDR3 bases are TGTGCCAGCAGCCAGGTGGCCGGGGAGCTGTTTTTT.

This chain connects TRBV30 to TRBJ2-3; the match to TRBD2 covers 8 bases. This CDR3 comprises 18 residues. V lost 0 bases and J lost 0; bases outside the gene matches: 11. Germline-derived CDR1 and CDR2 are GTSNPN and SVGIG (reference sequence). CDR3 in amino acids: CAWSVRGGRPTSTDTQYF. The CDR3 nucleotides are TGTGCCTGGAGTGTACGGGGCGGGAGGCCCACTAGCACAGATACGCAGTATTTT. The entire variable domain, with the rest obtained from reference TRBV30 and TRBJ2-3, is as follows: SQTIHQWPATLVQPVGSPLSLECTVEGTSNPNLYWYRQAAGRGLQLLFYSVGIGQISSEVPQNLSASRPQDRQFILSSKKLLLSDSGFYLCAWSVRGGRPTSTDTQYFGPGTRLTVL.

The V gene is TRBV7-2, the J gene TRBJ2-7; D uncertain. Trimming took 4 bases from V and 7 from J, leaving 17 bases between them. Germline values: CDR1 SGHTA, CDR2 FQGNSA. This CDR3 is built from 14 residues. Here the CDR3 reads CASSSGPSLAEQYF. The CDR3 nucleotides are TGTGCCAGCAGCTCTGGGCCGAGTCTGGCGGAGCAGTACTTC.

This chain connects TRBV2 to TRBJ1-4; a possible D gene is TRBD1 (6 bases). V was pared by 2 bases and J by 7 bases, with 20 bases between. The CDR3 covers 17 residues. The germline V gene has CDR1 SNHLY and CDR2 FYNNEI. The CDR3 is CASSELRGGGIGEKLFF. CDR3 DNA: TGTGCCAGCAGTGAACTTCGAGGAGGGGGGATAGGTGAAAAACTGTTTTTT.

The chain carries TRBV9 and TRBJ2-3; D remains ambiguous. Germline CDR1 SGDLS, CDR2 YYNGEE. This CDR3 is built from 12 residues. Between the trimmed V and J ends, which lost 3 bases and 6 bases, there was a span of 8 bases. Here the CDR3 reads CASSDSLDTQYF. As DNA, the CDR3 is TGTGCCAGCAGCGACAGCCTTGATACGCAGTATTTT.